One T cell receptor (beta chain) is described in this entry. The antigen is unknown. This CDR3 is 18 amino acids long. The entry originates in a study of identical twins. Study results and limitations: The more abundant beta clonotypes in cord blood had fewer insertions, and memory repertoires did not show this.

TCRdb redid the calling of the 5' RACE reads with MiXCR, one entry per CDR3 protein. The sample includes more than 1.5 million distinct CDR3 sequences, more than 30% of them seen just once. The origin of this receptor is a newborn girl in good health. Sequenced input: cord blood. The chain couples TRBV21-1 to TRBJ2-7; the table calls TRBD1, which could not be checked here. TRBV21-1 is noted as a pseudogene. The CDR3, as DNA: TGTGCCAGCAGCAAAGCCTTTAGGGACAGGGGGTTCTCCTACGAGCAGTACTTC. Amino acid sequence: CASSKAFRDRGFSYEQYF.